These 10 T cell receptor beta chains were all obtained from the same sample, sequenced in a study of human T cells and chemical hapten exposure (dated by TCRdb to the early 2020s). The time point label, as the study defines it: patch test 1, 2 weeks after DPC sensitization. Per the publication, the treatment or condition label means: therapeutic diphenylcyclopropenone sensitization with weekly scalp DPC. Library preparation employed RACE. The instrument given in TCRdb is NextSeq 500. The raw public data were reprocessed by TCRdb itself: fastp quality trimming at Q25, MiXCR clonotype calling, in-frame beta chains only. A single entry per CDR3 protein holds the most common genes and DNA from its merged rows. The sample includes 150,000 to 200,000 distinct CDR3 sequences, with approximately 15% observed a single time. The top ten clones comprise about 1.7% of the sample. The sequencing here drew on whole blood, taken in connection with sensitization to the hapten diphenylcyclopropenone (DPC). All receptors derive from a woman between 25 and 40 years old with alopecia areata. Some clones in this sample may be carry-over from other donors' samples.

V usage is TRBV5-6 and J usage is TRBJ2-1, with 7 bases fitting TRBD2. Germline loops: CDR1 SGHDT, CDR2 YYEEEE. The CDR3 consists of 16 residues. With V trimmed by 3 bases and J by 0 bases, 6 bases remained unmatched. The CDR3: CASSSLAPSSYNEQFF. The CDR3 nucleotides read TGTGCCAGCAGCTCACTAGCGCCTAGCTCCTACAATGAGCAGTTCTTC.

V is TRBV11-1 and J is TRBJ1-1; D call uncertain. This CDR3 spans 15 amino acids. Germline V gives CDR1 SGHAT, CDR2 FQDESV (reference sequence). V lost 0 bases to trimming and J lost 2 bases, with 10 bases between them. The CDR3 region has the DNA TGTGCCAGCAGCTTAGCGCGATTCGGAAACACTGAAGCTTTCTTT. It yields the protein CASSLARFGNTEAFF.

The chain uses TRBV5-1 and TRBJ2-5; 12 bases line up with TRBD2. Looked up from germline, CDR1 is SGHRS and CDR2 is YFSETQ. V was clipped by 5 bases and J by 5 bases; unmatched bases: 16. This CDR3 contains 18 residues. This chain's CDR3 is CASRPTSGGRPAGETQYF. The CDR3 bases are TGCGCCAGCAGGCCCACTAGCGGGGGGCGCCCCGCGGGGGAGACCCAGTACTTC. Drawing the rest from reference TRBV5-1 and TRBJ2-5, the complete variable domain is KAGVTQTPRYLIKTRGQQVTLSCSPISGHRSVSWYQQTPGQGLQFLFEYFSETQRNKGNFPGRFSGRQFSNSRSEMNVSTLELGDSALYLCASRPTSGGRPAGETQYFGPGTRLLVL.

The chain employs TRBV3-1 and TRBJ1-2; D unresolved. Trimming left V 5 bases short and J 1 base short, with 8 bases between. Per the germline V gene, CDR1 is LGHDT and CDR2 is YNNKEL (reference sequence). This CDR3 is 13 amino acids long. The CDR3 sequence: CASSIQVNYGYTF. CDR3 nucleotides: TGTGCCAGCAGCATACAAGTTAACTATGGCTACACCTTC.

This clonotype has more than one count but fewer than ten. The CDR3 region has the DNA TGTGCCAGCTCACCACCGACAGGGGTGGGATACGAGCAGTACTTC. This translates into CASSPPTGVGYEQYF. V and J are TRBV18 and TRBJ2-7; 8 bases agree with TRBD1. The CDR3 extends over 15 amino acids. The germline gives CDR1 KGHSH, CDR2 LQKENI. Unmatched junction bases numbered 5, after V lost 0 bases and J lost 4 bases.

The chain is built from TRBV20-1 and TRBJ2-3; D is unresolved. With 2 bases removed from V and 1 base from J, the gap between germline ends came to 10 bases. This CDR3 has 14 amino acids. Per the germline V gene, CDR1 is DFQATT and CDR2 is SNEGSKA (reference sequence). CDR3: CSARHSRRTDTQYF. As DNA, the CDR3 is TGCAGTGCTAGACATAGCAGACGCACAGATACGCAGTATTTT.

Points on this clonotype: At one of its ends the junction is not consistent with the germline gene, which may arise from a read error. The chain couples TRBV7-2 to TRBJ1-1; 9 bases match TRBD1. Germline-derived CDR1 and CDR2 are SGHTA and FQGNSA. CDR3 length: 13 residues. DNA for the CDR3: TGTGTCAGCAGCCGGGACAGGGCCACTGAAGCTTTCTTT. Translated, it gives CVSSRDRATEAFF.

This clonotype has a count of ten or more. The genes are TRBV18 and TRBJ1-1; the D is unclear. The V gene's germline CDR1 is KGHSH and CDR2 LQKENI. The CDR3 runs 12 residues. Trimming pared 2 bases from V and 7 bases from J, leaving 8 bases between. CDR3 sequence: CASSPRIGEAFF. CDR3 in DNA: TGTGCCAGCTCACCAAGGATCGGTGAAGCTTTCTTT.

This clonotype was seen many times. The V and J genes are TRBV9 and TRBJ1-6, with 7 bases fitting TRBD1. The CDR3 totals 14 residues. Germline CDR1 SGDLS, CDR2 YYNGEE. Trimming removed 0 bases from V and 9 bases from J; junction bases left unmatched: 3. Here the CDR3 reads CASSVVAGGSPLHF. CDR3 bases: TGTGCCAGCAGCGTAGTGGCAGGGGGTTCACCCCTCCACTTT.

Written as DNA, the CDR3 is TGCAGCGTTGAAGTCGCGCCAGCCGGCGGTGAGCAGTTCTTC. Amino acids: CSVEVAPAGGEQFF. This sequence joins TRBV29-1 and TRBJ2-1; no reliable D call. Trimming removed 1 base from V and 9 bases from J, with 16 bases in between. Germline V CDR1 and CDR2: SQVTM, ANQGSEA. This CDR3 is built from 14 residues.